A selection of T cell receptor beta chains follows, all from one sample in a study of cytomegalovirus exposure and HLA in healthy donors. The method was immunoSEQ multiplex PCR; TCRdb's version includes in-frame clones alone and lacks a portion of them. Of roughly 150,000 clones in the sample, about 80% were seen once. The sequenced material came from PBMCs. These receptors were taken from a woman aged 40 to 50 in good health and CMV-seronegative. CDR3s include the opening cysteine and the closing phenylalanine or tryptophan. A D gene is named only where the DNA matches it firmly. Clone size is shown for a subset of rows, as once, few, many or a class of expanded clone.

TRBJ1-3 NA TRBV2 NA TGTGCCAGCAGTGAAGCAACGGCGGTCTCTGGAAACACCATATATTTT CASSEATAVSGNTIYF
TRBJ1-1 NA TRBV6-1 NA TGTGCCAGCAGTTCGCATCGGTTTCAAGAAGCTTTCTTT CASSSHRFQEAFF
TRBJ1-2 NA TRBV7-2 NA TGTGCCAGCAGCCTCCCTCCGGGATTAGGCGGCTACACCTTC CASSLPPGLGGYTF
TRBJ2-1 NA TRBV9 TRBD2 TGTGCCAGCACGGGAGGCGCCGAGGTCTACAATGAGCAGTTCTTC CASTGGAEVYNEQFF
TRBJ2-1 NA TRBV28 TRBD1 TGTGCCAGCAGTTCCCTGGACAGGGAAACAAATGAGCAGTTCTTC CASSSLDRETNEQFF
TRBJ2-1 NA TRBV4-1 NA TGCGCCAGCAGCCGAAGGAACCTAGCCAATGAGCAGTTCTTC CASSRRNLANEQFF
TRBJ2-1 NA TRBV7-3 TRBD2 TGTGCCAGCAGGAATCTAGCGGAGGGCGAGAATGAGCAGTTCTTC CASRNLAEGENEQFF
TRBJ2-1 NA TRBV4-3 TRBD2 TGCGCCAGCAGCCAAGAATTCGCGGGGGGCCACAATGAGCAGTTCTTC CASSQEFAGGHNEQFF
TRBJ2-7 NA TRBV28 NA TGTGCCAGCAGTTTGCTTGGCAGCTACGAGCAGTACTTC CASSLLGSYEQYF
TRBJ1-2 NA TRBV19 NA TGTGCCAGTAGCACCGGGACAAGCCATGGCTACACCTTC CASSTGTSHGYTF
TRBJ2-1 NA TRBV6-4 TRBD2 TGTGCCAGCAGTGAGACTAGCGGGGGGAACAATGAGCAGTTCTTC CASSETSGGNNEQFF
TRBJ1-6 few TRBV27 TRBD1 TGTGCCAGCAGTGGCCAACAGGGGGCGTATAATTCACCCCTCCACTTT CASSGQQGAYNSPLHF
TRBJ1-2 NA TRBV5-1 TRBD1 TGCGCCAGCAGCTTGGTAGGACAGGGTTCCTATGGCTACACCTTC CASSLVGQGSYGYTF
TRBJ1-5 NA TRBV6-1 NA TGTGCCAGCAGTGAACTCCCAGCGTATAGCAATCAGCCCCAGCATTTT CASSELPAYSNQPQHF
TRBJ1-1 NA TRBV19 NA TGTGCCAGCGTTCATTCGGGGGGCGCCGGGGGCACTGAAGCTTTCTTT CASVHSGGAGGTEAFF
TRBJ2-5 NA TRBV6-6 NA TGTGCCAGCAGCGAGGGGACATTCCAAGAGACCCAGTACTTC CASSEGTFQETQYF
TRBJ1-3 NA TRBV9 NA TGTGCCAGCAGCGTAGGGCCAGGAAACACCATATATTTT CASSVGPGNTIYF
TRBJ2-5 NA TRBV19 NA TGTGCCAGTAGTACGGCGGGAATAGAGACCCAGTACTTC CASSTAGIETQYF
TRBJ1-1 NA TRBV5-1 TRBD1 TGCGCCAGCAGCCGAGGAAACAGGGGGGACACTGAAGCTTTCTTT CASSRGNRGDTEAFF
TRBJ2-1 few TRBV11-2 NA TGTGCCAGCAGCTCACAGGGTATTGAGCAGTTCTTC CASSSQGIEQFF
TRBJ2-3 NA TRBV7-9 NA TGTTCCAGCAGCTTAGGCGGACTGTCCACAGATACGCAGTATTTT CSSSLGGLSTDTQYF
TRBJ2-3 NA TRBV18 TRBD1 TGTGCCAGCCCCCAGGGGGTGAGAACAGATACGCAGTATTTT CASPQGVRTDTQYF
TRBJ2-1 NA TRBV29-1 TRBD2 TGCAGCGTACGACTAGCGGGGGGTCACAATGAGCAGTTCTTC CSVRLAGGHNEQFF
TRBJ2-5 NA TRBV5-6 TRBD1 TGTGCCAGCAGCCCCCCCCGGGACAGCTACCAAGAGACCCAGTACTTC CASSPPRDSYQETQYF
TRBJ2-3 NA TRBV5-6 TRBD2 TGTGCCAGCAGTCCTAGCGGGGGGGCTTCCGATACGCAGTATTTT CASSPSGGASDTQYF
TRBJ1-5 NA TRBV10-3 TRBD1 TGTGCCATCAGGGGGACAGGAATCGCTCAGCCCCAGCATTTT CAIRGTGIAQPQHF
TRBJ2-2 NA TRBV28 TRBD1 TGTGCCAGCAGGGCCGACAGGGTGGACACCGGGGAGCTGTTTTTT CASRADRVDTGELFF
TRBJ2-7 NA TRBV5-1 NA TGCGCCAGCAGCTTAATGACCACTTTAGCTTACGAGCAGTACTTC CASSLMTTLAYEQYF
TRBJ1-1 NA TRBV7-2 TRBD1 TGTGCCAGCAGACCTTCAAGAGGACAGGGAGAAGCTTTCTTT CASRPSRGQGEAFF
TRBJ1-1 few TRBV5-4 TRBD1 TGTGCCAGCAGCTTGCGGACAGGGAACACTGAAGCTTTCTTT CASSLRTGNTEAFF
TRBJ2-3 NA TRBV5-4 TRBD2 TGTGCCAGCAGCCCCTCCGGTAGGGCTAGCGGATACACAGATACGCAGTATTTT CASSPSGRASGYTDTQYF
TRBJ2-3 NA TRBV28 TRBD1 TGTGCCAGCTGTCGTGGGACAGCCACAGATACGCAGTATTTT CASCRGTATDTQYF
TRBJ2-5 NA TRBV15 TRBD1 TGTGCCACCAGCAGAGATAGGCGGACAGGGGAAGAGACCCAGTACTTC CATSRDRRTGEETQYF
TRBJ1-1 few TRBV4-1 TRBD1 TGCGCCAGCAGCCAAGACCGGGACAGTGAAGCTTTCTTT CASSQDRDSEAFF
TRBJ1-5 once TRBV7-9 NA TGTGCCACGTCGACAGATAATAGCAATCAGCCCCAGCATTTT CATSTDNSNQPQHF